This T cell receptor beta chain was observed in a study of beta chain features in type 1 diabetes (dated by TCRdb to the late 2010s). General notes on the study: Patients and healthy donors did not differ in mean age, gender distribution, total cell number or subset yield. Across all samples, roughly 110,000,000 sorted cells were examined, and cell number per subset correlated strongly with RNA yield. The study compared TCRB repertoires of sorted circulating CD4+ T cell subsets between recently diagnosed type 1 diabetes patients and matched healthy donors. Regulatory and stem cell-like memory subsets were obtained from only 8 patients and roughly 8 healthy donors, while naive and central memory subsets were obtained from all 30 or so donors.

All of the isolated RNA was reverse transcribed with the High Capacity cDNA Reverse Transcription Kit, so expressed TCRB transcripts were sequenced. Deep immunoSEQ sequencing was applied to naive, central memory and regulatory T cell samples, giving an average of approximately 4 million total reads per sample. After sorted cells were lysed in RLT buffer, RNA was extracted with DNase-treated RNeasy Micro or Mini kits, with the choice depending on cell number. Each cell subset was processed separately to prevent cross-contamination, with patient and healthy donor samples processed together. TCRB sequences were amplified from cDNA with the immunoSEQ multiplex PCR, producing 87-bp fragments spanning the CDR3 region. Sequencing of the amplicons was performed on the Illumina HiSeq platform. In the paper's pipeline: Synthetic template baselines were used to correct PCR bias computationally, reads within Hamming distance 2 were collapsed, and singletons that could not be merged were discarded. Reads were aligned to IMGT to assign V, D and J genes, CDR3 length, and insertions or deletions at six rearrangement sites. Clonotype counts were normalized to sorted cell number within each subset before computing true diversity and Gini coefficients with the tcR R package. The overlap coefficient, calculated on TCRB nucleotide sequences, was used to quantify repertoire sharing. Out-of-frame TCRB sequences from naive cells were analyzed as a proxy for the pre-selection repertoire. TCRdb obtained this table from immuneACCESS and retained in-frame rearrangements with V and J assigned. These tables miss some clones; where compared with another copy, unresolved V genes account for less than half of the shortfall, and the remainder is unexplained. The V and J calls and clone size come from that table; D and trimming were worked out from the DNA. Here the sample has hundreds of thousands of clones; around an eighth occur a single time. The ten largest clones add up to less than 0.02% of the sample.

From each donor, a single peripheral blood sample of about 110 mL on average was drawn into heparinised tubes. Using a panel that included CD45RO, CCR7, CD25, CD127, CD95 and CD27, naive, central memory, regulatory and stem cell-like memory CD4+ T cells were sorted on a BD FACSAria II. A purity above 98% was achieved for all sorted populations. PBMCs were isolated right away by Lymphoprep density gradient centrifugation and were stained directly, without culture. So that batch effects would be minimized, each experiment stained and sorted samples in pairs, pairing one healthy donor with one patient. The study at large found these results: Naive, central memory and regulatory TCRB repertoires appeared more similar among patients than among healthy donors. Shorter templates might have been favored by PCR, but patient and control samples were amplified and corrected together, so both groups would have been affected equally by any skew. Only small numbers of individuals were included in the HLA sub-analyses, which left unresolved whether HLA type had any influence on TCRB rearrangement. Type 1 diabetes patients showed a moderate but significant shortening of TCRB CDR3 length in all four CD4+ subsets. Because cDNA was sequenced instead of genomic DNA, highly expressing activated cells could be over-represented, though the groups showed no difference in activation or CD3 levels. At VDJ recombination sites, type 1 diabetes patients had fewer insertions and more deleted nucleotides, which implies abnormalities in thymic rearrangement.

The germline V end is reduced by 3 bases and the J end by 4 bases; junction bases left unmatched: 9. CDR1 and CDR2, looked up from the germline V gene, are SGDLS and YYNGEE. The CDR3 goes from the cysteine to the phenylalanine over 15 residues. The kept DNA is CDR3 alone, 45 bases in frame from the first base. Details on this clone: Its antigen target is currently unknown. There are no base qualities to consult, and no much larger clone falls within one base.

The TCR was taken from a man aged 18-30 years in good health. The rearrangement combines TRBV9 with TRBJ1-1; TRBD1 fits 7 bases in the junction. The sample consisted of naive CD4+ T cells from blood. The cell subset or site label for this specimen denotes: true naive CD4+ T cells. The nucleotides read TGTGCCAGCAGCGCTGGGGAGGACAGGTTCACTGAAGCTTTCTTT. It translates as CASSAGEDRFTEAFF.